This TCR beta chain stems from a study of post-analysis software for immune sequencing data. Study at large: The cohort encompassed relapsing-remitting, secondary progressive and progressive-relapsing multiple sclerosis disease courses.

This clonotype turned up a few times. Its target is unknown. Carried by the TCR beta cDNA libraries were unique molecular identifiers. TCRdb re-called the PCR reads with MiXCR, one entry per CDR3 protein. The table shows 650,000 to 850,000 distinct CDR3 sequences, with roughly 58% occurring only once. CDR1 is SGHDT and CDR2 is YYEEEE in the germline V gene. The CDR3 spans 13 residues. The V end lost 4 bases, the J end lost 2 bases, and 10 bases lay between the germline ends. Broader study findings: With F measure, samples from one preparation batch clustered together strongly. Multiple sclerosis patients had significantly lower normalized Chao1 diversity than controls. When patients were compared with controls, four to six TRBV segments were more frequent, TRBV5-6, TRBV5-1 and TRBV20-1 among them.

Material for sequencing was blood. The sequence was collected from a girl aged 5-17 years with multiple sclerosis. V gene TRBV5-6 combines with J gene TRBJ2-7, with D perhaps TRBD1 or TRBD2 (5 bases each). The CDR3 DNA follows: TGTGCCAGCAGCGGGGACGCGGCCTACGAGCAGTACTTC. It encodes CASSGDAAYEQYF.